Listed here are 8 T cell receptor beta chains from one sample, sequenced in a study of blood T cell repertoires in COVID-19 (dated by TCRdb to 2020 to 2021). Receptors were amplified or captured by the immunoSEQ multiplex PCR assay. TCRdb mirrors the immuneACCESS table, restricted to in-frame sequences. Some clones are absent from its copies; in checked studies, under half trace to an unresolved V gene, and the reason for the others is unknown. The sample profile shows about 230,000 clones; about 90% of them were found once. Of the sample, more than 10% falls within the top ten clones. Sequencing was performed on PBMCs or T cells enriched from blood (not recorded which). The source of these receptors is a man aged 25 to 40 who had recovered from COVID-19.

A remark on this clone: At the DNA level, this CDR3 is encoded by other sequences in the same sample as well. The chain combines TRBV5-4 with TRBJ2-7; tentative D call: TRBD1 (5 bases). Between the trimmed V and J ends, which lost 4 bases and 3 bases, there was a span of 8 bases. The germline CDR1 and CDR2 sequences are SGHNT and YYREEE (reference sequence). The CDR3 is 12 residues long. The CDR3 region is CASSHDSYEQYF. CDR3 in DNA: TGTGCCAGCAGCCACGACAGCTACGAGCAGTACTTC.

This sequence joins TRBV28 and TRBJ1-3; 9 bases fit TRBD1. CDR1 is MDHEN, CDR2 SYDVKM, per germline. The V segment lost 8 bases and the J segment 0 bases; nucleotides outside the gene matches: 8. The CDR3 contains 16 residues. The CDR3 nucleotides are TGTGCCAGCGGGACAGGGACTTTCGGCTCTGGAAACACCATATATTTT. It translates to CASGTGTFGSGNTIYF.

This clone was counted ten times or more. The rearrangement uses TRBV5-1 and TRBJ1-3; D perhaps matches TRBD1 (6 bases). There are 17 residues in the CDR3. CDR1 and CDR2 from the germline V gene are SGHRS and YFSETQ. Trimming stripped 0 bases from V and 1 base from J, with 14 bases between. The chain's CDR3 is CASSLVRPGDSGNTIYF. Here the CDR3 DNA reads TGCGCCAGCAGCTTGGTTCGGCCAGGGGATTCTGGAAACACCATATATTTT.

The chain employs TRBV5-3 and TRBJ2-7, with D perhaps matching TRBD1 (6 bases). TRBV5-3 has ORF status, its function being uncertain. CDR3 length equals 12 residues. Trimming took 6 bases from V and 5 from J, leaving 12 bases between them. The DNA of the CDR3 is TGTGCCAGAACCCACAGGGAGAACGAGCAGTACTTC. Amino acid sequence: CARTHRENEQYF.

V and J are TRBV6-5 and TRBJ1-1; TRBD1 agrees at 7 bases. V shed 10 bases, J shed 4 bases, and the junction held 9 bases outside the gene matches. The germline gives CDR1 MNHEY, CDR2 SVGAGI. The CDR3 sequence is 13 residues long. CDR3 sequence reads: CATSNRGSTEAFF. The DNA of the CDR3 is TGTGCCACCTCAAACAGGGGTTCCACTGAAGCTTTCTTT.

DNA of the CDR3: TGTGCCAGCAGCCAAGGGTATAAGCTTCTAGCTTCCTACAATGAGCAGTTCTTC. As protein: CASSQGYKLLASYNEQFF. The chain combines TRBV3-1 (or the pseudogene TRBV3-2) with TRBJ2-1, with D maybe TRBD2 (5 bases). The CDR3 contains 18 residues. Per germline, CDR1 LGHDT and CDR2 YNNKEL (reference sequence). V was shortened by 1 base and J by 1 base, with 17 bases between the two germline ends.

The chain has TRBV15 and TRBJ2-7; 8 bases are a match to TRBD2. Germline V lookup: CDR1 LNHNV, CDR2 YYDKDF (reference sequence). The ends lost 0 bases at V and 5 bases at J; junction bases unmatched: 6. The CDR3 sequence is 15 residues long. The CDR3 bases are TGTGCCACCAGCAGAGATATAGCGGGACCCAACGAGCAGTACTTC. It encodes CATSRDIAGPNEQYF.

The V call is TRBV6-5, the J call TRBJ1-1; TRBD1 is a possible D gene (6 bases). Germline values: CDR1 MNHEY, CDR2 SVGAGI. V gave up 2 bases and J gave up 1 base, with 8 bases separating them. The CDR3 covers 14 residues. The CDR3 nucleotides are TGTGCCAGCAGTTACCAGGGGACGAACACTGAAGCTTTCTTT. Protein product: CASSYQGTNTEAFF.